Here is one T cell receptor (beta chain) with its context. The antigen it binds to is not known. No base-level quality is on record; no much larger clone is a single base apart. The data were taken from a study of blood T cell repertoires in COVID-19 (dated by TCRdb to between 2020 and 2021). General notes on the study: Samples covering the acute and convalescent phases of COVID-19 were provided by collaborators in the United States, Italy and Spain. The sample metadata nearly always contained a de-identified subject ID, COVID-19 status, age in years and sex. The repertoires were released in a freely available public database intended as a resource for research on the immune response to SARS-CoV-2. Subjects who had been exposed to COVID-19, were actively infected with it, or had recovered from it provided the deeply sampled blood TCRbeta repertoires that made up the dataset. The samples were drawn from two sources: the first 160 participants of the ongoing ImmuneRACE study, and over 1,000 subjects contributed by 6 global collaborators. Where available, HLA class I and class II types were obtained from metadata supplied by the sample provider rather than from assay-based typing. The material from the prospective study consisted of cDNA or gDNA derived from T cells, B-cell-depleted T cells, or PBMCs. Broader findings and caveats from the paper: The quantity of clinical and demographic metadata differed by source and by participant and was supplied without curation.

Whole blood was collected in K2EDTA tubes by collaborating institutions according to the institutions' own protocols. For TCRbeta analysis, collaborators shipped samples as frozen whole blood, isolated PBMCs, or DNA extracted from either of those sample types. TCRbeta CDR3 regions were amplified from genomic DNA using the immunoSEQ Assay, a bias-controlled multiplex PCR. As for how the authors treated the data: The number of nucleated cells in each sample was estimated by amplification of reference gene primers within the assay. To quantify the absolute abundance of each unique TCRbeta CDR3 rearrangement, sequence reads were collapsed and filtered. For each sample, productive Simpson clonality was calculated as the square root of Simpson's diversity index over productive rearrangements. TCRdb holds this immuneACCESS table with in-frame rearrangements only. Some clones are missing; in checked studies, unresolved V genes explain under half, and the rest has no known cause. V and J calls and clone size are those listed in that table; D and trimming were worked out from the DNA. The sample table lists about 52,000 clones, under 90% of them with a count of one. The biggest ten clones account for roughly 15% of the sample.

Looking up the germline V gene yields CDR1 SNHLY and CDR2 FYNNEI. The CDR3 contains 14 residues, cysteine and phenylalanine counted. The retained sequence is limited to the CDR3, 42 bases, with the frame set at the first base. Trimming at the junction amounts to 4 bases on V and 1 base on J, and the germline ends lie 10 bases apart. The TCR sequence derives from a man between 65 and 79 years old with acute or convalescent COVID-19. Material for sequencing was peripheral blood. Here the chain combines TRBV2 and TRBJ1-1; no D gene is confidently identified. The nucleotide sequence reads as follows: TGTGCCAGCAGTGTAATGGGAGAGAACACTGAAGCTTTCTTT. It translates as CASSVMGENTEAFF.